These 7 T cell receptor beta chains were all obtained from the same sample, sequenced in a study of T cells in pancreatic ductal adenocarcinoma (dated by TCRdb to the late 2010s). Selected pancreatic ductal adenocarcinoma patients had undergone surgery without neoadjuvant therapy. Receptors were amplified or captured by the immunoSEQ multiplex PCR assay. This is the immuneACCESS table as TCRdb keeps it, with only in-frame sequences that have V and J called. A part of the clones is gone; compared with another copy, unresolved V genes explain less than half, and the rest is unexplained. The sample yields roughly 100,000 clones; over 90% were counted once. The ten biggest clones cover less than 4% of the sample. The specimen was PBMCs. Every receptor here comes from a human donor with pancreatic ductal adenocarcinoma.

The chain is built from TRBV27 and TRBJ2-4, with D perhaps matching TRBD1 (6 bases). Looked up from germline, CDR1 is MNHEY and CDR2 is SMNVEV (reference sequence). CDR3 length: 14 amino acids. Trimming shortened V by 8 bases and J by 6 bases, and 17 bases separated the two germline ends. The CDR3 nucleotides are TGTGCCAGCTCGTCTGACAGGTTTCTAAACATTCAGTACTTC. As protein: CASSSDRFLNIQYF.

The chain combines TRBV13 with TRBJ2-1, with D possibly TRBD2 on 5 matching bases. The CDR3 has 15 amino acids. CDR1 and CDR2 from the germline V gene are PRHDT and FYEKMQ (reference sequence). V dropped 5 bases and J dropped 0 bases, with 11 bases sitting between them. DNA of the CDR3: TGTGCCAGCAGCGCTGACTACAGCTCCTACAATGAGCAGTTCTTC. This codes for CASSADYSSYNEQFF.

The CDR3 is CASSSVTGNTEAFF. CDR3 in DNA: TGTGCCAGCAGCTCGGTGACAGGGAACACTGAAGCTTTCTTT. The chain employs TRBV7-9 and TRBJ1-1; D perhaps matches TRBD1 (6 bases). Germline V gene sequence: CDR1 SEHNR, CDR2 FQNEAQ (reference sequence). This CDR3 comprises 14 residues. V lost 4 bases, J lost 1 base, and 10 bases lay in between. Based on the CDR3 plus reference TRBV7-9 and TRBJ1-1, the full variable domain is DTGVSQNPRHKITKRGQNVTFRCDPISEHNRLYWYRQTLGQGPEFLTYFQNEAQLEKSRLLSDRFSAERPKGSFSTLEIQRTEQGDSAMYLCASSSVTGNTEAFFGQGTRLTVV.

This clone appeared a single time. DNA for the CDR3: TGTGCCAGCAGCCGCTTGACTAGCGGGGATTCTAGCACAGATACGCAGTATTTT. Translated, it gives CASSRLTSGDSSTDTQYF. The rearrangement links TRBV7-3 to TRBJ2-3, with 11 bases fitting TRBD2. The ends lost 5 bases at V and 0 bases at J; junction bases unmatched: 10. Germline CDR1 and CDR2: SGHTA and FQGTGA. This CDR3 spans 18 amino acids.

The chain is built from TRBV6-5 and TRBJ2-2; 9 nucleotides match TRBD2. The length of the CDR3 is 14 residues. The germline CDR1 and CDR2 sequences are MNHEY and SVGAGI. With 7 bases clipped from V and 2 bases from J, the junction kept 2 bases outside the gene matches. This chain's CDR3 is CASKTSGNTGELFF. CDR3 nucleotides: TGTGCCAGCAAGACTAGCGGTAACACCGGGGAGCTGTTTTTT.

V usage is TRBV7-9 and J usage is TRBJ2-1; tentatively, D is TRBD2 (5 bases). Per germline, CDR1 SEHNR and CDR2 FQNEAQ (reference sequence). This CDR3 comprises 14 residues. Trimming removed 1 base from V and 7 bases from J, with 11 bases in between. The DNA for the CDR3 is TGTGCCAGCAGCTTAGGCGGGTACGTGAATGAGCAGTTCTTC. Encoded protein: CASSLGGYVNEQFF.

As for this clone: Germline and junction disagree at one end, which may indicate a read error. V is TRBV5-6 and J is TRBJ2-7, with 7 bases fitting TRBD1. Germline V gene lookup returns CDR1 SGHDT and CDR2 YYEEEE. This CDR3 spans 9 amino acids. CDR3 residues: CASRWAGGF. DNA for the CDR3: TGTGCCAGCAGGTGGGCAGGGGGCTTC.